This TCR beta chain was recorded in a study of cytomegalovirus exposure and HLA in healthy donors. Overall study context: Among around 400 genotyped donors, 65% to 90% fell in the Caucasian-associated ancestry cluster. Overall study findings and caveats: Rare sequences made up most TCRs, while some public TCRs were found in many donors. As a later analysis revealed, most CMV-associated TCR beta chains appeared HLA-restricted.

Germline V CDR1 and CDR2: LGHNA, YSLEER. The CDR3 loop spans 14 amino acids. V lost 2 bases and J 5 bases, leaving 13 bases between the germline ends. Vbeta (60) and Jbeta (13) primers were used in the PCR. Sequencing used immunoSEQ multiplex PCR; TCRdb keeps in-frame clones, though not all of them. The table includes under 200,000 clones, around 84% detected once. As for this clone: As yet, its antigen is unknown.

The sequencing sample was made of PBMCs. The V gene is TRBV4-3, the J gene TRBJ2-7; maybe TRBD2 (6 bases). The clonotype originates from a woman in her 50s in good health and CMV-seropositive. The CDR3 DNA follows: TGCGCCAGCAGCCAACGCGGGGCGGGGCACGAGCAGTACTTC. Translated, it gives CASSQRGAGHEQYF.